Shown below are 31 T cell receptor beta chains from a single sample sequenced in a study of CD8+ T cells in alopecia areata. Isolated RNA was reverse transcribed into cDNA used as the sequencing template. Profiling relied on immunoSEQ multiplex PCR, and the TCRdb table lists in-frame clones only, not all of them. The sample lists 200,000 or so clones; more than 45% were seen once. Specimen: CD4+ T cells sorted from blood, collected at week 0. The origin of the receptors is a human donor with alopecia areata.

This chain uses TRBV4-1 with TRBJ1-2; D gene unclear. V dropped 0 bases and J dropped 2 bases, with 10 bases sitting between them. CDR3 size: 15 residues. Looked up from germline, CDR1 is MGHRA and CDR2 is YSYEKL. CDR3 in amino acids: CASSQDDGLNYGYTF. The CDR3 DNA follows: TGCGCCAGCAGCCAAGATGATGGGTTGAACTATGGCTACACCTTC.

The V and J genes are TRBV29-1 and TRBJ1-1; D might be TRBD1 (6 bases). Germline assignment: CDR1 SQVTM and CDR2 ANQGSEA. The germline V and J ends were trimmed by 3 bases and 5 bases, with 10 bases remaining between them. CDR3 length: 12 amino acids. The chain's CDR3 is CSVEGGRTEAFF. The CDR3 DNA reads TGCAGCGTTGAGGGGGGGCGAACTGAAGCTTTCTTT.

The chain couples TRBV2 to TRBJ2-1; 9 bases fit TRBD1. This CDR3 has 15 amino acids. Looked up from germline, CDR1 is SNHLY and CDR2 is FYNNEI. Losses at the gene ends were 7 bases for V and 8 bases for J; bases not matched to a gene: 12. The DNA of the CDR3 is TGTGCCAGCACCATGTGGACAGGGGTAGGGGATGAGCAGTTCTTC. Encoded protein: CASTMWTGVGDEQFF. The full variable domain, with the rest looked up from reference TRBV2 and TRBJ2-1, is EPEVTQTPSHQVTQMGQEVILRCVPISNHLYFYWYRQILGQKVEFLVSFYNNEISEKSEIFDDQFSVERPDGSNFTLKIRSTKLEDSAMYFCASTMWTGVGDEQFFGPGTRLTVL.

This clone was found once. J is TRBJ2-5 and V is TRBV7-6; D unclear. Trimming pared 2 bases from V and 4 bases from J, leaving 8 bases between. The CDR3 length is 13 residues. Germline-derived CDR1 and CDR2 are SGHVS and FNYEAQ. In nucleotides, the CDR3 is TGTGCCAGCAGCTTACTTCGGACAGAGACCCAGTACTTC. Translating it yields CASSLLRTETQYF. The variable domain in full, completed from reference TRBV7-6 and TRBJ2-5, reads GAGVSQSPRYKVTKRGQDVALRCDPISGHVSLYWYRQALGQGPEFLTYFNYEAQQDKSGLPNDRFSAERPEGSISTLTIQRTEQRDSAMYRCASSLLRTETQYFGPGTRLLVL.

In nucleotides, the CDR3 is TGTGCCAGCAATTCCCAGGGGATCTATGGCTACACCTTC. It codes for CASNSQGIYGYTF. The gene calls are TRBV2 and TRBJ1-2; tentatively, D is TRBD1 (6 bases). Per the germline V gene, CDR1 is SNHLY and CDR2 is FYNNEI. The CDR3 consists of 13 residues. V was cut by 7 bases and J by 4 bases, with 13 bases left in between.

This chain connects TRBV21-1 to TRBJ2-5; the D call TRBD1 from the table was never checked on the DNA. TRBV21-1 is assigned pseudogene status. The CDR3 is 13 residues long. DNA for the CDR3: TGTGCCAGCAGGGGGACAGGGCAAGAGACCCAGTACTTC. This sequence encodes CASRGTGQETQYF.

This clone was seen only once. The J gene is TRBJ1-1, the V gene TRBV4-1; D gene ambiguous. V lost 0 bases to trimming and J lost 5 bases, with 7 bases between them. The CDR3 length is 13 residues. Germline CDR1 is MGHRA and CDR2 is YSYEKL. CDR3 sequence reads: CASSQDERTEAFF. For the CDR3, the DNA is TGCGCCAGCAGCCAAGATGAGAGGACTGAAGCTTTCTTT.

The chain is built from TRBV9 and TRBJ2-3, with D possibly matching TRBD1 (6 bases). Germline CDR1 is SGDLS and CDR2 is YYNGEE. The CDR3 consists of 16 residues. V shed 0 bases and J shed 6 bases, with 17 bases lying between them. CDR3 nucleotide sequence: TGTGCCAGCAGCGTAGATGGCGGTCAGGGGCTGGATACGCAGTATTTT. Protein sequence: CASSVDGGQGLDTQYF.

This chain links TRBV7-2 with TRBJ1-5; 8 bases are a match to TRBD1. The length of the CDR3 is 15 residues. From germline, CDR1 is SGHTA and CDR2 FQGNSA. V lost 3 bases to trimming and J lost 1 base; unmatched junction nucleotides: 2. This chain's CDR3 is CASSLQGASNQPQHF. The DNA for the CDR3 is TGTGCCAGCAGCTTGCAGGGGGCGAGCAATCAGCCCCAGCATTTT.

CDR3 protein: CASSELSKPGRGYTF. The CDR3 region has the DNA TGTGCCAGCAGTGAACTTTCGAAACCTGGTAGGGGCTACACCTTC. This sequence joins TRBV6-1 and TRBJ1-2; D is undetermined. Germline V gene sequence: CDR1 MNHNS, CDR2 SASEGT. The CDR3 runs 15 residues. Trimming removed 2 bases from V and 8 bases from J, with 18 bases in between.

The genes are TRBV18 and TRBJ2-4, with D maybe TRBD2 (5 bases). There are 14 residues in the CDR3. Trimming pared 4 bases from V and 8 bases from J, leaving 15 bases between. Germline lookup yields CDR1 KGHSH and CDR2 LQKENI. CDR3 DNA: TGTGCCAGCTCACTAAATAGAGGGCTAGACATTCAGTACTTC. It specifies CASSLNRGLDIQYF.

This clone was found once. This chain joins TRBV30 and TRBJ2-3, with TRBD1 identical over 9 bases. V gave up 1 base and J gave up 1 base; unmatched junction bases: 3. The germline CDR1 and CDR2 sequences are GTSNPN and SVGIG (reference sequence). There are 15 residues in the CDR3. The CDR3 sequence is CAWSATGGGTDTQYF. The CDR3 DNA reads as TGTGCCTGGAGTGCGACAGGGGGTGGCACAGATACGCAGTATTTT.

The chain uses TRBV9 and TRBJ2-3; no clear D gene. The germline V gene encodes CDR1 SGDLS and CDR2 YYNGEE. Trimming took 0 bases from V and 6 from J, leaving 14 bases between them. CDR3 length equals 15 residues. The CDR3 loop reads CASSVGLIEVDTQYF. The CDR3 DNA follows: TGTGCCAGCAGCGTAGGTCTGATTGAGGTGGATACGCAGTATTTT.

J is TRBJ1-1 and V is TRBV29-1; D might be TRBD1 (5 bases). Germline values: CDR1 SQVTM, CDR2 ANQGSEA. The V and J ends lost 4 bases and 3 bases respectively, with 12 bases between them. CDR3 length equals 13 residues. In nucleotides, the CDR3 is TGCAGCGTTGTCTTGCAGGGTTACACTGAAGCTTTCTTT. Protein product: CSVVLQGYTEAFF.

This rearrangement joins TRBV9 to TRBJ2-3; no clear D. Germline V gives CDR1 SGDLS, CDR2 YYNGEE. The CDR3 extends over 15 amino acids. Deletions cut 0 bases from V and 0 bases from J, with 8 bases between. DNA for the CDR3: TGTGCCAGCAGCGTAGCTCCGACTAGCACAGATACGCAGTATTTT. Amino acid sequence: CASSVAPTSTDTQYF.

This clone was detected only a few times. The V and J genes are TRBV9 and TRBJ1-2, with D perhaps matching TRBD1 (6 bases). CDR1 is SGDLS and CDR2 is YYNGEE in the germline V gene. Between the trimmed V and J ends, which lost 0 bases and 6 bases, there was a span of 15 bases. CDR3 length: 15 residues. CDR3 protein: CASSVAPGQQHGYTF. The DNA for the CDR3 is TGTGCCAGCAGCGTAGCTCCGGGACAACAACATGGCTACACCTTC.

This clone has more than one count but fewer than ten. The V call is TRBV5-1, the J call TRBJ2-7; 9 bases line up with TRBD1. Germline loops: CDR1 SGHRS, CDR2 YFSETQ. CDR3 length: 15 amino acids. V dropped 7 bases and J dropped 3; count of bases not matched to a gene: 11. The CDR3 sequence is CASGSSGQGYYEQYF. The DNA for the CDR3 is TGCGCCAGCGGATCTTCGGGACAGGGATACTACGAGCAGTACTTC. The variable domain in full, with the rest retrieved from reference TRBV5-1 and TRBJ2-7, is KAGVTQTPRYLIKTRGQQVTLSCSPISGHRSVSWYQQTPGQGLQFLFEYFSETQRNKGNFPGRFSGRQFSNSRSEMNVSTLELGDSALYLCASGSSGQGYYEQYFGPGTRLTVT.

This clone has just a few counts. The J gene is TRBJ2-1, the V gene TRBV29-1; the D is unclear. V was clipped by 8 bases and J by 9 bases, with 17 bases between them. The CDR3 extends over 12 amino acids. CDR1 and CDR2 (germline): SQVTM, ANQGSEA. The CDR3 sequence is CSSTQPRSEQFF. CDR3 nucleotides: TGCAGCTCTACTCAGCCTAGAAGTGAGCAGTTCTTC.

The gene calls are TRBV30 and TRBJ1-4, with 7 bases that match TRBD1. Germline CDR1 reads GTSNPN; CDR2 reads SVGIG (reference sequence). The V gene end was trimmed by 1 base and the J gene end by 4 bases; junction bases not matched to a gene: 3. This CDR3 contains 14 residues. The CDR3 loop reads CAWSGQGINEKLFF. In DNA form, the CDR3 reads TGTGCCTGGAGTGGACAGGGTATTAATGAAAAACTGTTTTTT.

The chain employs TRBV4-1 and TRBJ2-1, with 12 bases identical to TRBD2. The germline gives CDR1 MGHRA, CDR2 YSYEKL. V gave up 2 bases and J gave up 7 bases; unmatched junction bases: 6. The CDR3 consists of 16 residues. CDR3 sequence (DNA): TGCGCCAGCAGCCAAAATCTAACTAGCGGGAGGAATGAGCAGTTCTTC. Translation gives CASSQNLTSGRNEQFF.

This chain links TRBV5-1 with TRBJ2-2; 10 nucleotides agree with TRBD1. Germline CDR1 is SGHRS and CDR2 is YFSETQ. The CDR3 spans 15 residues. Losses at the gene ends were 4 bases for V and 4 bases for J; bases not matched to a gene: 4. The CDR3 sequence: CASSHGTGVTGELFF. In DNA form, the CDR3 reads TGCGCCAGCAGCCACGGGACAGGGGTCACCGGGGAGCTGTTTTTT.

The rearrangement uses TRBV18 and TRBJ1-2; D unresolved. V was clipped by 3 bases and J by 3 bases, with 14 bases between them. The CDR3 covers 15 residues. Germline V gene data show CDR1 as KGHSH and CDR2 as LQKENI. The CDR3 loop reads CASSPRTLTDYGYTF. The CDR3 region has the DNA TGTGCCAGCTCACCGAGGACCCTTACTGACTATGGCTACACCTTC.

CDR3 region: CSVTRLLTDTQYF. As DNA, the CDR3 is TGCAGCGTAACCCGACTACTCACAGATACGCAGTATTTT. This chain links TRBV29-1 with TRBJ2-3; TRBD2 is a possible D gene (5 bases). The length of the CDR3 is 13 residues. Deletions cut 6 bases from V and 2 bases from J, with 12 bases between. Looked up from germline, CDR1 is SQVTM and CDR2 is ANQGSEA.

The chain recombines TRBV15 with TRBJ2-5; D not certain. V lost 6 bases to trimming and J lost 2 bases, with 16 bases between them. The CDR3 covers 15 residues. Germline-derived CDR1 and CDR2 are LNHNV and YYDKDF (reference sequence). The CDR3: CATSPSPSIQETQYF. The CDR3 DNA reads TGTGCCACCAGTCCCTCGCCCTCGATTCAAGAGACCCAGTACTTC.

The chain carries TRBV25-1 and TRBJ2-1, with D uncertain. CDR1 and CDR2 from the germline V gene are MGHDK and SYGVNS. The ends were cut back, 3 bases at V and 13 bases at J, with 10 bases in the middle. The CDR3 length is 11 residues. CDR3 DNA: TGTGCCAGCAGTGATTTTGCCTACCAGTTCTTC. Translation gives CASSDFAYQFF.

The V gene is TRBV30, the J gene TRBJ1-5; perhaps TRBD1 as D (5 bases). Germline assignment: CDR1 GTSNPN and CDR2 SVGIG (reference sequence). CDR3 length equals 14 residues. Trimming took 0 bases from V and 3 from J, leaving 9 bases between them. This chain's CDR3 is CAWSVQGDNQPQHF. CDR3 bases: TGTGCCTGGAGTGTACAAGGGGACAATCAGCCCCAGCATTTT.

This clone has just one count. The chain joins TRBV29-1 to TRBJ1-1, with no clear D. The CDR3 has 11 amino acids. V shed 2 bases and J shed 5 bases, with 6 bases lying between them. CDR1 and CDR2 from the germline V gene are SQVTM and ANQGSEA. The CDR3 region is CSVEIPTEAFF. For the CDR3, the DNA is TGCAGCGTTGAAATTCCTACTGAAGCTTTCTTT.

The V and J genes are TRBV30 and TRBJ1-3; the D is unclear. CDR3 size: 14 residues. The germline V gene has CDR1 GTSNPN and CDR2 SVGIG (reference sequence). V was shortened by 5 bases and J by 0 bases, with 11 bases between the two germline ends. CDR3 loop: CAWAPGSSGNTIYF. The CDR3 nucleotides read TGTGCCTGGGCCCCCGGGAGCTCTGGAAACACCATATATTTT.

This sequence joins TRBV12-5 and TRBJ2-7; D is undetermined. V shed 2 bases and J shed 3 bases, with 14 bases lying between them. The germline V gene has CDR1 LGHNT and CDR2 FRNRAP. This CDR3 has 15 residues. The CDR3 DNA is TGTGCTAGTGGTTTGATCGTAGACTCTCTCTACGAGCAGTACTTC. Translated, it gives CASGLIVDSLYEQYF.

The J gene is TRBJ2-3, the V gene TRBV10-2, with D unclear. The V and J ends lost 4 bases and 6 bases respectively, with 11 bases between them. This CDR3 is built from 13 residues. Germline V lookup: CDR1 WSHSY, CDR2 SAAADI. The DNA of the CDR3 is TGCGCCAGCAGTGCCCCAGGAACCGATACGCAGTATTTT. It specifies CASSAPGTDTQYF.

The chain carries TRBV7-2 and TRBJ2-7, with D perhaps TRBD1 (6 bases). CDR3 length equals 15 residues. Trimming pared 2 bases from V and 0 bases from J, leaving 11 bases between. CDR1 is SGHTA, CDR2 FQGNSA, per germline. The CDR3 bases are TGTGCCAGCAGCTTATTCGTGGGGGCCTCCTACGAGCAGTACTTC. Its translation: CASSLFVGASYEQYF.